This TCR beta chain was sequenced for a study of STAT5B mutations in CD4+ large granular lymphocyte leukemia. The CDR3 loop spans 14 amino acids. CDR1 and CDR2 from the germline V gene are MGHDK and SYGVNS. V lost 5 bases and J lost 1, with 9 bases in between. Clones were read by immunoSEQ multiplex PCR, and TCRdb kept only the in-frame ones, dropping some. The sample records nearly 35,000 clones, over 60% being singletons. The source of this sequence is a human donor in good health. This sequence joins TRBV25-1 and TRBJ1-3; no clear D. Sequences were obtained from CD4+ T cells from blood buffy coats. The CDR3 DNA follows: TGTGCCAGCAGTCGTCCCGGGTCTGGAAACACCATATATTTT. It codes for CASSRPGSGNTIYF.